A single count supports the clone carrying this T cell receptor (beta chain). Libraries were prepared by immunoSEQ multiplex PCR; TCRdb keeps only in-frame clonotypes and omits some of them. The table includes around 40,000 clones, around 86% detected once. The data stem from a study of blood T cell repertoires in COVID-19. About the study: There were acute and convalescent COVID-19 samples, and they came from the United States, Italy and Spain.

Sample: peripheral blood. The origin of this receptor is a middle-aged man with active COVID-19.

CDR3 nucleotide sequence: TGTGCCAGCAGCCAGCCCTACAATGAGCAGTTCTTC. Amino acid sequence: CASSQPYNEQFF. The rearrangement uses TRBV6-2 or TRBV6-3 and TRBJ2-1, with D uncertain. The V gene's germline CDR1 is MNHEY and CDR2 SVGEGT. The CDR3 covers 12 residues. Trimming took 6 bases from V and 2 from J, leaving 5 bases between them.